This T cell receptor (beta chain) was sequenced for a study of metastatic and nonmetastatic thyroid tumors (dated by TCRdb to 2019 to 2021). About the investigation overall: The researchers compared repertoires between peripheral blood samples and tumor or nodule tissue samples from patients with malignant or benign thyroid disease. Study-wide findings and limitations: In both blood and tumor samples, TCR beta diversity was reported to be significantly higher in malignant tumors than in benign nodules.

Before undergoing thyroid surgery, none of the patients had been given any kind of treatment. The study retrospectively analysed patient clinical samples collected from about 2012 to 2018 using T-cell receptor beta sequencing. The library was prepared using PCR. Sequencing relied on an Illumina HiSeq 4000. High-throughput sequencing was used to profile the TCR beta-chain CDR3 region of every patient. Under the source paper's analysis protocol: CDR3 differences across clinicopathological groups were used to build a classifier for discriminating distant-metastatic papillary thyroid cancer patients. To measure repertoire diversity the researchers used the Shannon index, while the Morisita-Horn index served to gauge how similar the tumor and blood repertoires were. Using fastp trimming at Q25 and MiXCR clonotype assembly, TCRdb reanalyzed the public sequencing data and kept in-frame beta chains. TCRdb, not the authors, supplied the V and J calls. The sample contains under 35,000 clones, approximately 25% of them found a single time. The ten top clones hold less than 9.5% of the sample.

The CDR3 has 14 amino acids, counting the end cysteine and phenylalanine. CDR3 DNA only is kept here, 42 bases in frame from base 1. From a lookup of the germline V gene (reference sequence), CDR1 and CDR2 are MNHEY and SMNVEV. V is clipped by 5 bases and J by 6 bases, and the sequence between their germline boundaries is 14 bases long. Relative to its sample, this clone is medium-sized (0.01 to 0.1%). What this receptor recognizes is not known. The sample holds no much larger clone one base away, and base qualities are not on file. The rearrangement combines TRBV27 with TRBJ2-1; there is no confident call for the D gene. The clonotype was recovered from a female donor with papillary thyroid cancer or a benign thyroid nodule (not recorded which). Some clones in this sample may be carry-over from other donors' samples. What was sequenced was blood. The DNA sequence reads TGTGCCAGCAGTCCCGGCATTAAGGGCAATGAGCAGTTCTTC. Protein translation: CASSPGIKGNEQFF.